This T cell receptor (beta chain) was documented in a study of regulatory T cells in long-lasting Graves disease. Trimming pared 2 bases from V and 0 bases from J, leaving 13 bases between. The CDR3 contains 17 residues. CDR1 is SGHVS, CDR2 FNYEAQ, per germline. Investigators prepared the TCR beta libraries by applying iRepertoire HTBI primers and Arm-PCR of CDR3 regions. TCRdb processed the multiplex PCR reads anew with MiXCR; each CDR3 protein has one entry. The sample has about 610,000 distinct CDR3 sequences; around 15% are singletons. Noted time point: newly diagnosed GD, antithyroid drugs for less than 3 months. The TCR library was prepared using RNA isolated from PBMCs. Separately, the same data were catalogued under a study of T cells in Graves' hyperthyroidism and ophthalmopathy. As that study records: Stability of Graves' hyperthyroidism was defined as absent ophthalmopathy progression within 18 months.

The clonotype was recovered from a man between 18 and 35 years old with Graves disease. Sequenced here: peripheral blood mononuclear cells (PBMCs), sampled at new diagnosis, from a patient treated with antithyroid drugs. The chain has TRBV7-6 and TRBJ2-2; D remains unclear. CDR3 coding DNA: TGTGCCAGCAGCTTACTCAATGCCGAGACGAACACCGGGGAGCTGTTTTTT. This sequence encodes CASSLLNAETNTGELFF.